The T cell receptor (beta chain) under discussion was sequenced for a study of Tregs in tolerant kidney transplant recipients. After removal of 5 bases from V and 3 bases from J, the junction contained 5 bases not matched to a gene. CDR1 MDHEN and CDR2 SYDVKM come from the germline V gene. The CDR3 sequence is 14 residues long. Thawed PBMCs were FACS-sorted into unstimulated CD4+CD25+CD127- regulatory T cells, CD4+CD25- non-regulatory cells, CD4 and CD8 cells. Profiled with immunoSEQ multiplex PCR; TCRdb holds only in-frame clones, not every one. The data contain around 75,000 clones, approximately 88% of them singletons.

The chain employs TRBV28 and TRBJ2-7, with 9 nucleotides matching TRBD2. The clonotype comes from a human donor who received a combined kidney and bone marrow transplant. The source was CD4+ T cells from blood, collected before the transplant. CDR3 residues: CASSGLAGRYEQYF. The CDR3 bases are TGTGCCAGCAGTGGGCTAGCGGGACGCTACGAGCAGTACTTC. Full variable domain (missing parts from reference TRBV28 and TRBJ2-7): DVKVTQSSRYLVKRTGEKVFLECVQDMDHENMFWYRQDPGLGLRLIYFSYDVKMKEKGDIPEGYSVSREKKERFSLILESASTNQTSMYLCASSGLAGRYEQYFGPGTRLTVT.